This TCR beta chain was obtained from a study of human T cells and chemical hapten exposure. Whole-study results and caveats: Significantly more large CDR3 similarity clusters arose among expanded TCRs than among controls.

The time point is: patch test 3, about 24 weeks after DPC sensitization. Treatment reported: therapeutic diphenylcyclopropenone sensitization with weekly scalp DPC. Donation of samples came from alopecia patients who were 18 to 70 years old and suitable for DPC. The CDR3 is made up of 14 amino acids. With 1 base removed from V and 0 bases from J, the gap between germline ends came to 6 bases. The germline CDR1 and CDR2 sequences are SEHNR and FQNEAQ (reference sequence). Unique molecular identifiers were linked by the library to individual cDNA molecules. From the RACE reads, TCRdb called clonotypes with MiXCR, one entry per CDR3 protein. The sample records about 84,000 distinct CDR3 sequences, 11% being singletons. Turning to this clonotype: Its antigen is currently unknown.

The sample in question was whole blood, obtained in connection with sensitization to the hapten diphenylcyclopropenone (DPC). The clonotype was recovered from a woman between 50 and 59 years old with alopecia areata. Some clones in this sample may be carry-over from other donors' samples. The chain combines TRBV7-9 with TRBJ1-2; D uncertain. The CDR3 DNA is TGTGCCAGCAGCTTAGTTCGGTCTAACTATGGCTACACCTTC. Protein sequence: CASSLVRSNYGYTF.